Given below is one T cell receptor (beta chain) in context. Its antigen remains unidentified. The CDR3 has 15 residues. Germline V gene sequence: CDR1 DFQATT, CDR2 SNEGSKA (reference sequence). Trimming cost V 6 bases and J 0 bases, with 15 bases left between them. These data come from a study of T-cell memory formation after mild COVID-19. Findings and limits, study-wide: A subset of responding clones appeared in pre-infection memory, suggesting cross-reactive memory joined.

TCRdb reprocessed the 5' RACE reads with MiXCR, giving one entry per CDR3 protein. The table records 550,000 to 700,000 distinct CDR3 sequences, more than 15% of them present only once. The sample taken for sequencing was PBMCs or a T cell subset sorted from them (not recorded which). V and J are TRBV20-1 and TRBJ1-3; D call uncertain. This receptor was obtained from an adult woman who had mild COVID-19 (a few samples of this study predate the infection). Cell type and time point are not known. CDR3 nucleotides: TGCAGTGCCCCAGATGGGGATTACTCTGGAAACACCATATATTTT. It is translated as CSAPDGDYSGNTIYF.